Shown below are 26 T cell receptor beta chains from a single sample sequenced in a study of CD8+CD57+ T cells in acquired aplastic anemia. The use of genomic DNA as template underpinned the TCR beta VDJ and CDR3 profiling. A single record per CDR3 protein comes from TCRdb applying MiXCR to the reads. The sample contains 250,000 or so distinct CDR3 sequences, around half of which appear only once. Previously, flow cytometry had revealed CD8+CD57+ cell expansion in the patients chosen for sequencing. The material sequenced was sorted CD4+, CD8+, or CD8+CD57+ T cells (not recorded which) from PBMCs. These receptors were collected from a human donor with aplastic anemia.

The rearrangement links TRBV24-1 to TRBJ2-1; D gene uncertain. V was shortened by 4 bases and J by 4 bases, with 13 bases between the two germline ends. This CDR3 is 15 amino acids long. The germline CDR1 and CDR2 sequences are KGHDR and SFDVKD. The CDR3 sequence: CATSDPGPDYNEQFF. Written as DNA, the CDR3 is TGTGCCACCAGTGACCCCGGACCGGATTACAATGAGCAGTTCTTC.

Only one count was recorded for this clonotype. A much bigger clone sits one base away, suggesting this may be a read error. The chain employs TRBV7-9 and TRBJ2-7; 8 bases map to TRBD1. The germline V gene encodes CDR1 SEHNR and CDR2 FQNEAQ (reference sequence). CDR3 length: 15 amino acids. CDR3 sequence reads: CASSEDRDFGGEQCF. Here the CDR3 DNA reads TGCGCCAGCAGCGAGGACAGGGATTTTGGGGGCGAGCAGTGCTTC. The full variable domain, with the rest looked up from reference TRBV7-9 and TRBJ2-7, is DTGVSQNPRHKITKRGQNVTFRCDPISEHNRLYWYRQTLGQGPEFLTYFQNEAQLEKSRLLSDRFSAERPKGSFSTLEIQRTEQGDSAMYLCASSEDRDFGGEQCFGPGTRLTVT.

This clonotype has more than one count but fewer than ten. This chain links TRBV6-1 with TRBJ1-1, with 7 bases aligning to TRBD1. The CDR3 loop spans 16 amino acids. The V gene's germline CDR1 is MNHNS and CDR2 SASEGT. V was pared by 6 bases and J by 3 bases, with 13 bases of the junction left unmatched. The CDR3 sequence is CASRIPGGIVDTEAFF. The CDR3 nucleotides are TGTGCCAGCAGGATTCCAGGGGGAATAGTGGACACTGAAGCTTTCTTT.

A word on this clonotype: The junction departs from the called germline gene at one end, perhaps through a read error. The chain is built from TRBV6-6 and TRBJ2-7; 9 bases are shared with TRBD2. Germline CDR1 is MNHNY and CDR2 is SVGAGI (reference sequence). The CDR3 consists of 18 residues. The CDR3 DNA reads TGTGCCAGCAGTGAATACGGTAGCGGGGGCAAACTCGAGCGGGAGCAGCACTTC. Translation gives CASSEYGSGGKLEREQHF.

The CDR3: CAASGFQGNEQFF. In nucleotides, the CDR3 is TGTGCCGCAAGTGGATTTCAGGGGAATGAGCAGTTCTTC. This rearrangement joins TRBV10-3 to TRBJ2-1, with D possibly matching TRBD1 (6 bases). CDR1 is ENHRY and CDR2 is SYGVKD in the germline V gene. The CDR3 is 13 residues long. Trimming stripped 11 bases from V and 7 bases from J, with 18 bases between.

The chain recombines TRBV7-9 with TRBJ1-6; TRBD1 aligns across 9 bases. The ends lost 6 bases at V and 10 bases at J; junction bases unmatched: 7. Germline V gene sequence: CDR1 SEHNR, CDR2 FQNEAQ (reference sequence). The CDR3 is made up of 14 amino acids. CDR3 in DNA: TGTGCCAGCAGTGCCGGGACAGGGTCCTCACCCCTCCACTTT. It specifies CASSAGTGSSPLHF.

The rearrangement links TRBV7-3 to TRBJ2-5; TRBD2 matches 14 bases. The CDR3 is 15 residues long. Per the germline V gene, CDR1 is SGHTA and CDR2 is FQGTGA. V lost 5 bases to trimming and J lost 4 bases; unmatched junction nucleotides: 3. The CDR3 DNA follows: TGTGCCAGCAGCCACGGGACTAGCGGGGGAGAGACCCAGTACTTC. It codes for CASSHGTSGGETQYF.

This clonotype was detected only a few times. The chain uses TRBV28 and TRBJ1-2; D gene unclear. Trimming removed 5 bases at V and 0 bases at J, with 10 bases between. This CDR3 has 14 amino acids. From germline, CDR1 is MDHEN and CDR2 SYDVKM. CDR3 protein: CASSPRATNYGYTF. CDR3 coding DNA: TGTGCCAGCAGTCCGAGGGCGACTAACTATGGCTACACCTTC.

This clonotype was counted a few times. The CDR3 DNA follows: TGTGCCAGCAGCCCCCCCCTTACTTTGTGGTACAATGAGCAGTTCTTC. It encodes CASSPPLTLWYNEQFF. This sequence joins TRBV7-3 and TRBJ2-1; unclear D gene. Looked up from germline, CDR1 is SGHTA and CDR2 is FQGTGA. Trimming took off 5 bases at V and 4 bases at J, with 18 bases between the two ends. This CDR3 has 16 amino acids.

Remarks on this clonotype: No conserved phenylalanine or tryptophan ends this CDR3, so it is likely a read error. This sequence joins TRBV7-9 and TRBJ2-7, with D hard to call. Per the germline V gene, CDR1 is SEHNR and CDR2 is FQNEAQ (reference sequence). With 5 bases removed from V and 3 bases from J, the gap between germline ends came to 11 bases. CDR3 length equals 13 residues. DNA of the CDR3: TGTGCCAGCAGCCTAAGTAGCAACTACGAGCAGTACCTC. It translates to CASSLSSNYEQYL.

This clonotype was observed many times. The chain uses TRBV7-9 and TRBJ2-2; 7 bases match TRBD2. The CDR3 is made up of 18 amino acids. CDR1 SEHNR and CDR2 FQNEAQ come from the germline V gene (reference sequence). The V segment lost 5 bases and the J segment 0 bases; nucleotides outside the gene matches: 12. The CDR3 DNA reads TGTGCCAGCAGCGCCCACTATCCTAGCGGAGCGAACACCGGGGAGCTGTTTTTT. As protein: CASSAHYPSGANTGELFF.

The chain's CDR3 is CSASGGSNQPQHF. CDR3 nucleotides: TGCAGTGCTAGTGGGGGGAGCAATCAGCCCCAGCATTTT. The chain carries TRBV20-1 and TRBJ1-5; TRBD1 might be the D (5 bases). This CDR3 has 13 residues. Germline V CDR1 and CDR2: DFQATT, SNEGSKA (reference sequence). The V end was cut by 3 bases, the J end by 1 base, with 7 bases between.

This chain connects TRBV7-2 to TRBJ1-4, with 7 bases that match TRBD1. Germline V CDR1 and CDR2: SGHTA, FQGNSA. V lost 1 base, J lost 5 bases, and 4 bases stayed unmatched. The CDR3 runs to 15 residues. CDR3 residues: CASSLGQGLNEKLFF. CDR3 sequence (DNA): TGTGCCAGCAGCTTAGGACAGGGTTTGAATGAAAAACTGTTTTTT.

Many counts were recorded for this clonotype. The V call is TRBV5-1, the J call TRBJ1-2, with D perhaps TRBD1 (5 bases). V was trimmed by 4 bases and J by 1 base, leaving 17 bases between them. From germline, CDR1 is SGHRS and CDR2 YFSETQ. CDR3 size: 16 residues. The CDR3 DNA follows: TGCGCCAGCAGCCTCCGGGACGGAGTCTTTAACTATGGCTACACCTTC. As protein: CASSLRDGVFNYGYTF.

This clonotype occurred many times. The rearrangement joins TRBV6-5 to TRBJ2-7, with D possibly matching TRBD2 (6 bases). Between the trimmed V and J ends, which lost 4 bases and 5 bases, there was a span of 9 bases. The CDR3 is 12 residues long. Germline V gene lookup returns CDR1 MNHEY and CDR2 SVGAGI. Written as DNA, the CDR3 is TGTGCCAGCAGTTCCTGGGGGGACGAGCAGTACTTC. This sequence encodes CASSSWGDEQYF.

The chain has TRBV2 and TRBJ1-1, with no clear D. CDR1 is SNHLY and CDR2 is FYNNEI in the germline V gene. Trimming shortened V by 0 bases and J by 2 bases, and 10 bases separated the two germline ends. CDR3 length: 15 residues. The CDR3, as DNA: TGTGCCAGCAGTGAAGCCGGGAGACAAAACACTGAAGCTTTCTTT. This sequence encodes CASSEAGRQNTEAFF.

In regard to this clonotype: At one end, the junction sequence differs from germline, possibly due to a read error. The chain has TRBV25-1 and TRBJ2-7, with 10 bases that match TRBD1. The CDR3 totals 16 residues. Germline V lookup: CDR1 MGHDK, CDR2 SYGVNS. The CDR3 DNA reads as TGTGCCAGCAGTGGAACCTGGGACAGGGGATCCTACGAGCAGCACTTC. The encoded protein is CASSGTWDRGSYEQHF.

The chain joins TRBV24-1 to TRBJ2-1; 9 bases fit TRBD1. The germline CDR1 and CDR2 sequences are KGHDR and SFDVKD. This CDR3 has 19 amino acids. Trimming at V came to 3 bases and at J to 1 base, leaving 12 bases not matched to a gene. CDR3 sequence (DNA): TGTGCCACCAGTGATCATACCCTTACAGGGGGCCGGTCCTACAATGAGCAGTTCTTC. Its protein product is CATSDHTLTGGRSYNEQFF.

This clonotype was seen at least ten times. The J gene is TRBJ2-5, the V gene TRBV7-9; 7 bases fit TRBD2. CDR1 is SEHNR, CDR2 FQNEAQ, per germline (reference sequence). The CDR3 has 15 amino acids. The V segment lost 5 bases and the J segment 5 bases; nucleotides outside the gene matches: 11. CDR3 sequence reads: CASSPSGGRRETQYF. The CDR3 DNA reads as TGTGCCAGCAGCCCCTCTGGCGGGAGACGGGAGACCCAGTACTTC.

The gene calls are TRBV2 and TRBJ2-7; the match to TRBD1 covers 9 bases. After removal of 5 bases from V and 4 bases from J, the junction contained 6 bases not matched to a gene. The germline gives CDR1 SNHLY, CDR2 FYNNEI. The CDR3 runs 14 residues. This CDR3 is CASSFRGQGYEQYF. The CDR3 DNA reads as TGTGCCAGCAGTTTTCGGGGACAGGGTTACGAGCAGTACTTC.

The J gene is TRBJ2-7, the V gene TRBV7-9; TRBD2 matches at 9 bases. The CDR3 length is 14 residues. Trimming took 4 bases from V and 5 from J; bases not matched to a gene: 6. The germline CDR1 and CDR2 sequences are SEHNR and FQNEAQ (reference sequence). CDR3 region: CASSSISGSHEQYF. CDR3 DNA sequence: TGTGCCAGCAGCTCCATTAGCGGGAGCCACGAGCAGTACTTC.

The chain uses TRBV10-3 and TRBJ2-5, with 10 nucleotides matching TRBD2. From germline, CDR1 is ENHRY and CDR2 SYGVKD. The CDR3 loop spans 15 amino acids. After removal of 6 bases from V and 5 bases from J, the junction contained 9 bases not matched to a gene. This CDR3 is CAISASGGVQETQYF. The CDR3 bases are TGTGCCATCAGCGCTAGCGGGGGCGTCCAGGAGACCCAGTACTTC.

This chain links TRBV7-6 with TRBJ1-3; the D gene is possibly TRBD1 (6 bases). Trimming stripped 4 bases from V and 4 bases from J, with 11 bases between. Germline CDR1 reads SGHVS; CDR2 reads FNYEAQ. The CDR3 is 14 amino acids. As DNA, the CDR3 is TGTGCCAGCAGCTCTACAGGGTTCGGAAACACCATATATTTT. It is translated as CASSSTGFGNTIYF.

This clonotype was counted ten times or more. Sequence at one end of the junction differs from germline and may be a read error. This chain's CDR3 is CASSASSWDTEASF. CDR3 bases: TGTGCCAGCAGCGCCTCCTCATGGGACACTGAAGCTTCCTTT. V gene TRBV9 combines with J gene TRBJ1-1; TRBD1 is a possible D gene (6 bases). Germline values: CDR1 SGDLS, CDR2 YYNGEE. This CDR3 contains 14 residues.

For this clonotype: The junction departs from germline at one end; a sequencing error may be responsible. V gene TRBV10-3 combines with J gene TRBJ2-1; 12 bases match TRBD2. In germline, CDR1 is ENHRY, CDR2 SYGVKD. This CDR3 has 15 residues. The DNA of the CDR3 is TGTGCCAGCAGTGAGACTAGCGGGAGTACCGGTGAGCAGTTCTTC. Amino acid sequence: CASSETSGSTGEQFF.

Of note for this clonotype: The junction departs from germline at one end; a sequencing error may be responsible. CDR3 loop: CASSPRTSGSFDMQYF. The CDR3 nucleotides read TGTGCCAGCAGTCCCAGGACTAGCGGGAGCTTCGATATGCAGTATTTT. The genes are TRBV7-3 and TRBJ2-3, with TRBD2 identical over 13 bases. Germline V gene lookup returns CDR1 SGHTA and CDR2 FQGTGA. This CDR3 comprises 16 residues.